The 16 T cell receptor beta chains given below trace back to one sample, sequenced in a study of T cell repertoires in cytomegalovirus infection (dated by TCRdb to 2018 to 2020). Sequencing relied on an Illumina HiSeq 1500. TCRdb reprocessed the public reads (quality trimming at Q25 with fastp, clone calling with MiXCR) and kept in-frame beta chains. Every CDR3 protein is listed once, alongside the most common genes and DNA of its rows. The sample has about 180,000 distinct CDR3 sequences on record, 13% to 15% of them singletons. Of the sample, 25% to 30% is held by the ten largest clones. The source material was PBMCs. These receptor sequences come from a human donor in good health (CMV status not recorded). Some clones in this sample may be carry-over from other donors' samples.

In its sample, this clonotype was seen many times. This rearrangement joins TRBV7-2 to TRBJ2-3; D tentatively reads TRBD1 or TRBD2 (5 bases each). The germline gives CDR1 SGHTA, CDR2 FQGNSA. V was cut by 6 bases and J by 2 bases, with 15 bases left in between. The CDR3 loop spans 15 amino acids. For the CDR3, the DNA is TGTGCCAGCAGTTTACAGAGGGGCCTCACAGATACGCAGTATTTT. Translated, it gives CASSLQRGLTDTQYF.

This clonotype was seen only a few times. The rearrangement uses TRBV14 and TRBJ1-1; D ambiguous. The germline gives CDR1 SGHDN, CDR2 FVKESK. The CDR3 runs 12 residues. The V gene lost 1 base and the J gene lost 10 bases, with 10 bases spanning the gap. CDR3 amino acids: CASSQVGVGAFF. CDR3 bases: TGTGCCAGCAGCCAAGTGGGAGTGGGAGCTTTCTTT.

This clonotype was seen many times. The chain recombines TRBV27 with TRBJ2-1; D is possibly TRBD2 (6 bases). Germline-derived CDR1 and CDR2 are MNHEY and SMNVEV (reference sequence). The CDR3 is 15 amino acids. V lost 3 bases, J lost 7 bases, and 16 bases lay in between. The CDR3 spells CASSFLRLELNEQFF. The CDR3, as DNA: TGTGCCAGCAGTTTTTTAAGACTAGAGCTAAATGAGCAGTTCTTC.

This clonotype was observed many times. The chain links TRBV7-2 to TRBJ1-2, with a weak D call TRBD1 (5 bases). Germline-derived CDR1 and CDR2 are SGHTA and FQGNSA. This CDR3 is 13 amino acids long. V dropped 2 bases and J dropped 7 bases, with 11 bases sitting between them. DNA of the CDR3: TGTGCCAGCAGCTTAAAAGGGGAGGCTGGCTACACCTTC. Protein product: CASSLKGEAGYTF. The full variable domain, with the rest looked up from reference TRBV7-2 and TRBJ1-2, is GAGVSQSPSNKVTEKGKDVELRCDPISGHTALYWYRQSLGQGLEFLIYFQGNSAPDKSGLPSDRFSAERTGGSVSTLTIQRTQQEDSAVYLCASSLKGEAGYTFGSGTRLTVV.

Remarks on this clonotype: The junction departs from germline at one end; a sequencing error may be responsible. CDR3 in amino acids: CSVEDRGRFSF. The DNA of the CDR3 is TGCAGCGTTGAAGATAGAGGACGCTTCTCCTTC. V and J are TRBV29-1 and TRBJ2-1; no definite D call. Germline values: CDR1 SQVTM, CDR2 ANQGSEA. The CDR3 is 11 amino acids.

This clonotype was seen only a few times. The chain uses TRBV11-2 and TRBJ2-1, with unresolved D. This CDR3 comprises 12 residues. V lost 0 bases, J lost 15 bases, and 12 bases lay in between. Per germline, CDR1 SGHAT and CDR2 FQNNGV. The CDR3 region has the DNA TGTGCCAGCAGCTTAGAGGACCGTCTAGGGTTCTTC. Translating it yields CASSLEDRLGFF.

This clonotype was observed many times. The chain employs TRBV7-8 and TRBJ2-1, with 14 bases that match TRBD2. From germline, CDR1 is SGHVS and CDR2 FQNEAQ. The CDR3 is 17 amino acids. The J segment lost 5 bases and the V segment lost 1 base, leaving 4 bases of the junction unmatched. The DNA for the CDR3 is TGTGCCAGCAGCTTAGGGGCGGGACTAGCGGGGGACAATGAGCAGTTCTTC. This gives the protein CASSLGAGLAGDNEQFF.

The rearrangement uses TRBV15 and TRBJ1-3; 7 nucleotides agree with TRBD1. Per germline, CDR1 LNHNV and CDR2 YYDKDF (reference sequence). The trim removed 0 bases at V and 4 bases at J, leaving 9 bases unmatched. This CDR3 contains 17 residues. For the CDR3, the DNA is TGTGCCACCAGCAGAGATCAAGGGGGCCTGGGAGGAAACACCATATATTTT. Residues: CATSRDQGGLGGNTIYF. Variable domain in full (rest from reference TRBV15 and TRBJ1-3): DAMVIQNPRYQVTQFGKPVTLSCSQTLNHNVMYWYQQKSSQAPKLLFHYYDKDFNNEADTPDNFQSRRPNTSFCFLDIRSPGLGDTAMYLCATSRDQGGLGGNTIYFGEGSWLTVV.

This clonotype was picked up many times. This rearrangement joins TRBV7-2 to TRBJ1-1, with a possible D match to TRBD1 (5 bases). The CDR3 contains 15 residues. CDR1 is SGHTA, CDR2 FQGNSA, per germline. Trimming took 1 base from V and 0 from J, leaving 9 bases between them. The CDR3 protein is CASSLGGRMNTEAFF. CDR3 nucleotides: TGTGCCAGCAGCTTAGGGGGCCGCATGAACACTGAAGCTTTCTTT.

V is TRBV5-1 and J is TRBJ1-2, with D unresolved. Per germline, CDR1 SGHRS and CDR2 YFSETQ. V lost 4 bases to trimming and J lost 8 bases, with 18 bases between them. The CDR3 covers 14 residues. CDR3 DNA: TGCGCCAGCAGCCCTTCGACCACCTCCCCGGGCTACACCTTC. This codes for CASSPSTTSPGYTF. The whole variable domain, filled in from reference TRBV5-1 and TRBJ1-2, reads KAGVTQTPRYLIKTRGQQVTLSCSPISGHRSVSWYQQTPGQGLQFLFEYFSETQRNKGNFPGRFSGRQFSNSRSEMNVSTLELGDSALYLCASSPSTTSPGYTFGSGTRLTVV.

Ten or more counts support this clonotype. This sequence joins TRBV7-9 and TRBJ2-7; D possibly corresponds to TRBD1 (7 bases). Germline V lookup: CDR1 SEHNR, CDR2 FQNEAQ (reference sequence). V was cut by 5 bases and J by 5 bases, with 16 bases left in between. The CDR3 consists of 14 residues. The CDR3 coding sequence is TGTGCCAGCAGCCTTCCCCAGGGGGGCAACGAGCAGTACTTC. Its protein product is CASSLPQGGNEQYF.

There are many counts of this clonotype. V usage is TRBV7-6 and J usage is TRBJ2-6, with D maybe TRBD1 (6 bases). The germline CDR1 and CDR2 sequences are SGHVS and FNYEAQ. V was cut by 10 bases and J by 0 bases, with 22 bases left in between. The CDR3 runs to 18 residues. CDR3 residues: CATLVRDRYYSGANVLTF. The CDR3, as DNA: TGTGCCACCCTGGTGAGAGACAGGTACTACTCTGGGGCCAACGTCCTGACTTTC.

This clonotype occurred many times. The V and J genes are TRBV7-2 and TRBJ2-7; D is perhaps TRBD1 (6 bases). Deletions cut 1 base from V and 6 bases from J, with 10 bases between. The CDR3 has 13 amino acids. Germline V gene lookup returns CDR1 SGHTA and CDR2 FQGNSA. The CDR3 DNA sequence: TGTGCCAGCAGCTTAGACAGGGTAGTCGAGCAGTACTTC. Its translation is CASSLDRVVEQYF.

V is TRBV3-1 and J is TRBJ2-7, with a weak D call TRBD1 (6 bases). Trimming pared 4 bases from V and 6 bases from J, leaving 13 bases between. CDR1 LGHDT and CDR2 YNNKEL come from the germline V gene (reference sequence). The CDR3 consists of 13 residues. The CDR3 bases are TGTGCCAGCAGCCTAAACAGGGTCTCCGAGCAGTACTTC. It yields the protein CASSLNRVSEQYF.

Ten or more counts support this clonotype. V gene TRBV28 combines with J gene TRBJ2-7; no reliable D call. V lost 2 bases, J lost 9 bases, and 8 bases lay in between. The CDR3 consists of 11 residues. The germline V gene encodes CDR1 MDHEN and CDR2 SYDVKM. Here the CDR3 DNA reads TGTGCCAGCAGTTTAGCCTCGGGGCAGTACTTC. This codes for CASSLASGQYF.

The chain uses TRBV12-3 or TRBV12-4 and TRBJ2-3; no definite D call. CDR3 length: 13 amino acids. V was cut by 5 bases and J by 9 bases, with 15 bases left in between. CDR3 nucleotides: TGTGCCAGCAGTGTCTTTCCTTTTGGGACGCAGTATTTT. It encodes CASSVFPFGTQYF.